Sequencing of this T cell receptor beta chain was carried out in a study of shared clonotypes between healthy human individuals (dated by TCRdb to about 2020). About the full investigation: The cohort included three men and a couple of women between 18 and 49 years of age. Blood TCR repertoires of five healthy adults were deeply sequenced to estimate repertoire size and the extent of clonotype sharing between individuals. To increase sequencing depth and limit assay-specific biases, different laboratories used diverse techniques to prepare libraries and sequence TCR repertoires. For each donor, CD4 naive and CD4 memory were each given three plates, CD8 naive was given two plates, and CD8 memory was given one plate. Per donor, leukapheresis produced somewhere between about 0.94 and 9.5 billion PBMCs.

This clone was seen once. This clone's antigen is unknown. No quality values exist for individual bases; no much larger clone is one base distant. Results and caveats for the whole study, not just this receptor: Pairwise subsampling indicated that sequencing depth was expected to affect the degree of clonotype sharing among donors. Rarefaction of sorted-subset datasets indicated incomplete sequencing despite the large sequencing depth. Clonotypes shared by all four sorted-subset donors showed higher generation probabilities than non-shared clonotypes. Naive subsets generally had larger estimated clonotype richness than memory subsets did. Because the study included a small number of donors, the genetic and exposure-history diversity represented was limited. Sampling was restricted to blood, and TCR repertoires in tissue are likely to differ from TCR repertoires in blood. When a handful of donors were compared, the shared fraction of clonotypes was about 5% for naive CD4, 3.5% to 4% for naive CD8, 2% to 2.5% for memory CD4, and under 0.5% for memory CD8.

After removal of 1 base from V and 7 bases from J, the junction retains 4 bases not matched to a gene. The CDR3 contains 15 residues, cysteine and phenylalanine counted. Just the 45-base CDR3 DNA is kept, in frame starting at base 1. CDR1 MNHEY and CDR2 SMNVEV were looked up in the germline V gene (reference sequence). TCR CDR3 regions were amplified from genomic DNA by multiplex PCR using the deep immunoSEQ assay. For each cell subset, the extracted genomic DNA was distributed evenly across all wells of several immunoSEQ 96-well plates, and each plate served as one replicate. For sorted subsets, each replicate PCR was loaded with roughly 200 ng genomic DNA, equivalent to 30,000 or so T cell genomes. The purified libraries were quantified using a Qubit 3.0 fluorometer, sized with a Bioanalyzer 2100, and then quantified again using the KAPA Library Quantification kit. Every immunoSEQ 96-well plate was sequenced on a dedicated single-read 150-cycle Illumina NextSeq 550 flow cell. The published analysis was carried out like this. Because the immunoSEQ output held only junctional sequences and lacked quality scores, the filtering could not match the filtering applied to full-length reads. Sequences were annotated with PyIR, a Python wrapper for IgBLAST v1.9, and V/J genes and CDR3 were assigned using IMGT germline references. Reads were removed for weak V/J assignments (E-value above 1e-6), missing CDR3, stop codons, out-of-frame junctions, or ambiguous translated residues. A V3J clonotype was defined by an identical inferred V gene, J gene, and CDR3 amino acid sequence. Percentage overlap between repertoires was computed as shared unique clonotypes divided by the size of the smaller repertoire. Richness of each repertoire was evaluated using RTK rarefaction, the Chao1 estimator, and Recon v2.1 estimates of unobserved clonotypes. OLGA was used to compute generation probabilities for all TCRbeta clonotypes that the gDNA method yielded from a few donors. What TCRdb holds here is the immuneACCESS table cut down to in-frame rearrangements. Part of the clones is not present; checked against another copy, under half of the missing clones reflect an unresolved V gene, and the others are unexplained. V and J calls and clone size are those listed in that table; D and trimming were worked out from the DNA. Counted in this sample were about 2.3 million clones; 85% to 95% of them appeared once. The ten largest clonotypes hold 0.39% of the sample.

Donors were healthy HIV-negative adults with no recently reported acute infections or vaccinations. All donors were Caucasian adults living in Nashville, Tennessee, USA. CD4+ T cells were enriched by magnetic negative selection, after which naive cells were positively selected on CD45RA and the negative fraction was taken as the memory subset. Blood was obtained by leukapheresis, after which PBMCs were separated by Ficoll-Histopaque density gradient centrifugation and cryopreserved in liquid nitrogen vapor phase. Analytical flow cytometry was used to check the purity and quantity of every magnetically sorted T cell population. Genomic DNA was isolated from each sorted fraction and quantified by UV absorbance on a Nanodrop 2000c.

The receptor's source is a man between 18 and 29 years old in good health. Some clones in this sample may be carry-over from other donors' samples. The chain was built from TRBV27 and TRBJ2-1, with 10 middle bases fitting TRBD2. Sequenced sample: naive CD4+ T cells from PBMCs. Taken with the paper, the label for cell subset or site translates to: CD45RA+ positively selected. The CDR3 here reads CASSLWLAGENEQFF. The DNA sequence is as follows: TGTGCCAGCAGTTTATGGCTAGCGGGAGAGAATGAGCAGTTCTTC.